The 20 T cell receptor beta chains below were found in one sample sequenced in a study of T cell repertoires in cytomegalovirus infection. Their specific antigens are unknown. One entry per CDR3 protein, called by TCRdb with MiXCR from the reads. This sample has approximately 260,000 distinct CDR3 sequences, with 20% to 25% found just once. The specimen comprised cultured PBMCs, sampled from culture after CMV antigen stimulation. The receptors here all came from a human donor in good health (CMV status not recorded). Some clones in this sample may be carry-over from other donors' samples.

This clonotype was counted between two and nine times. The J gene is TRBJ1-2, the V gene TRBV7-2; a possible D gene is TRBD1 (5 bases). Trimming stripped 5 bases from V and 1 base from J, with 8 bases between. The CDR3 runs 13 residues. Germline V gives CDR1 SGHTA, CDR2 FQGNSA. The CDR3 DNA reads TGTGCCAGCAGCGCCAGGGTTAACTATGGCTACACCTTC. Amino acids: CASSARVNYGYTF.

In this sample, this clonotype turned up a few times. V usage is TRBV7-9 and J usage is TRBJ1-5, with no clear D. Trimming removed 5 bases at V and 5 bases at J, with 13 bases between. The CDR3 totals 14 residues. Germline-derived CDR1 and CDR2 are SEHNR and FQNEAQ (reference sequence). CDR3 residues: CASSPDGPYQPQHF. In DNA, the CDR3 is TGTGCCAGCAGCCCCGACGGACCCTATCAGCCCCAGCATTTT.

V is TRBV19 and J is TRBJ2-1; TRBD2 matches 7 bases. The trim removed 8 bases at V and 4 bases at J, leaving 11 bases unmatched. This CDR3 is 15 amino acids long. Germline CDR1 LNHDA, CDR2 SQIVND (reference sequence). The CDR3 loop is CASAIHGRIYNEQFF. The DNA of the CDR3 is TGTGCCAGTGCGATCCACGGGAGGATTTACAATGAGCAGTTCTTC.

The chain has TRBV6-5 and TRBJ2-7; perhaps TRBD1 as D (6 bases). The CDR3 is 13 residues long. From germline, CDR1 is MNHEY and CDR2 SVGAGI. V gave up 7 bases and J gave up 6 bases, with 16 bases separating them. CDR3 residues: CASNPLKGGEQYF. In DNA form, the CDR3 reads TGTGCCAGCAATCCTTTAAAAGGGGGCGAGCAGTACTTC.

This chain links TRBV5-1 with TRBJ2-5; D is perhaps TRBD1 (5 bases). Germline CDR1 and CDR2: SGHRS and YFSETQ. CDR3 length equals 15 residues. With 4 bases removed from V and 2 bases from J, the gap between germline ends came to 15 bases. Here the CDR3 DNA reads TGCGCCAGCAGCGCCAACGACGGACAACAAGAGACCCAGTACTTC. Protein product: CASSANDGQQETQYF. The variable domain in full, completed from reference TRBV5-1 and TRBJ2-5, reads KAGVTQTPRYLIKTRGQQVTLSCSPISGHRSVSWYQQTPGQGLQFLFEYFSETQRNKGNFPGRFSGRQFSNSRSEMNVSTLELGDSALYLCASSANDGQQETQYFGPGTRLLVL.

The V call is TRBV27, the J call TRBJ1-1; no firm D call. Germline CDR1 MNHEY, CDR2 SMNVEV (reference sequence). V lost 5 bases and J 7 bases, leaving 14 bases between the germline ends. The CDR3 extends over 13 amino acids. The CDR3 reads CASSPTTEHEAFF. The CDR3 region has the DNA TGTGCCAGCAGTCCGACCACAGAGCATGAAGCTTTCTTT.

This sequence joins TRBV20-1 and TRBJ2-1; D may be TRBD2 (6 bases). Germline V lookup: CDR1 DFQATT, CDR2 SNEGSKA (reference sequence). The V and J ends lost 1 base and 8 bases respectively, with 12 bases between them. This CDR3 has 13 amino acids. CDR3 sequence: CSARVGGVDEQFF. For the CDR3, the DNA is TGCAGTGCTAGAGTGGGGGGAGTAGATGAGCAGTTCTTC.

This clonotype appeared a few times. The chain links TRBV7-7 to TRBJ2-3; 7 nucleotides match TRBD2. This CDR3 has 12 residues. Germline V gene lookup returns CDR1 SSHAT and CDR2 FNYEAQ (reference sequence). J lost 5 bases, V lost 6 bases, and 2 bases had no gene match. The CDR3: CASRGEGDTQYF. The CDR3 nucleotides are TGTGCCAGCAGGGGGGAGGGAGATACGCAGTATTTT. Full variable domain (missing parts from reference TRBV7-7 and TRBJ2-3): GAGVSQSPRYKVTKRGQDVTLRCDPISSHATLYWYQQALGQGPEFLTYFNYEAQPDKSGLPSDRFSAERPEGSISTLTIQRTEQRDSAMYRCASRGEGDTQYFGPGTRLTVL.

This clonotype was recorded a few times. CDR3 nucleotide sequence: TGTGCCAGCAGCTTAGGGGCAGCGTTACGCTACGAGCAGTACTTC. Translation: CASSLGAALRYEQYF. The rearrangement links TRBV7-2 to TRBJ2-7; the D is unclear. In germline, CDR1 is SGHTA, CDR2 FQGNSA. This CDR3 is built from 15 residues. Trimming cost V 1 base and J 3 bases, with 13 bases left between them.

This clonotype was seen many times. V and J are TRBV4-1 and TRBJ2-4, with D possibly being TRBD1 (6 bases). V dropped 0 bases and J dropped 1 base, with 13 bases sitting between them. Germline V gives CDR1 MGHRA, CDR2 YSYEKL. The CDR3 consists of 17 residues. This CDR3 reads CASSQDQGTEAKNIQYF. Here the CDR3 DNA reads TGCGCCAGCAGCCAAGATCAGGGGACCGAGGCCAAAAACATTCAGTACTTC.

At least ten counts were recorded for this clonotype. V is TRBV7-2 and J is TRBJ2-1, with 7 bases identical to TRBD2. CDR1 is SGHTA, CDR2 FQGNSA, per germline. Unmatched junction bases numbered 9, after V lost 5 bases and J lost 2 bases. The CDR3 is made up of 16 amino acids. The CDR3 DNA reads as TGTGCCAGCAGCCACATAGCGGGTAGCACCTACAATGAGCAGTTCTTC. Residues: CASSHIAGSTYNEQFF.

This clonotype showed up just a few times. The V and J genes are TRBV12-3 or TRBV12-4 and TRBJ2-7, with 11 positions matching TRBD2. The V gene end was trimmed by 4 bases and the J gene end by 3 bases; junction bases not matched to a gene: 5. The CDR3 sequence is 15 residues long. CDR3 protein: CASSSTSGIFYEQYF. The CDR3 bases are TGTGCCAGCAGTTCGACTAGCGGGATCTTCTACGAGCAGTACTTC.

This clonotype was counted at least ten times. The chain carries TRBV11-3 and TRBJ2-2, with 11 bases lining up with TRBD2. The CDR3 covers 17 residues. Germline lookup yields CDR1 SGHNT and CDR2 YENEEA. The V gene end was trimmed by 4 bases and the J gene end by 3 bases; junction bases not matched to a gene: 7. The DNA for the CDR3 is TGTGCCAGCAGCTCAATTAGCGGGAGGGCCGACACCGGGGAGCTGTTTTTT. It specifies CASSSISGRADTGELFF.

This clonotype was counted at least ten times. This sequence joins TRBV7-2 and TRBJ2-5, with 10 bases identical to TRBD2. This CDR3 contains 15 residues. Per germline, CDR1 SGHTA and CDR2 FQGNSA. V lost 5 bases, J lost 4 bases, and 7 bases stayed unmatched. CDR3 sequence (DNA): TGTGCCAGCAGCCGCGGACTAGCGGTGGGAGAGACCCAGTACTTC. Amino acid sequence: CASSRGLAVGETQYF.

This clonotype was recorded at least ten times. This sequence joins TRBV6-1 and TRBJ2-2; D possibly corresponds to TRBD2 (6 bases). The CDR3 sequence is 15 residues long. In germline, CDR1 is MNHNS, CDR2 SASEGT. V shed 5 bases and J shed 4 bases, with 14 bases lying between them. The CDR3 DNA reads TGTGCCAGCAGTTTTCTTGGGAGGTTCACCGGGGAGCTGTTTTTT. It encodes CASSFLGRFTGELFF.

The chain recombines TRBV4-3 with TRBJ1-2, with D possibly TRBD1 on 5 matching bases. The germline CDR1 and CDR2 sequences are LGHNA and YSLEER. The germline V and J ends were trimmed by 0 bases and 7 bases, with 9 bases remaining between them. The CDR3 sequence is 13 residues long. In nucleotides, the CDR3 is TGCGCCAGCAGCCAAGAGGTCGGGGCTGGCTACACCTTC. Encoded protein: CASSQEVGAGYTF.

The rearrangement joins TRBV27 to TRBJ1-2; maybe TRBD1 (6 bases). The CDR3 covers 14 residues. Germline V CDR1 and CDR2: MNHEY, SMNVEV (reference sequence). V dropped 6 bases and J dropped 4 bases, with 15 bases sitting between them. CDR3 loop: CASRQQGTGYGYTF. CDR3 sequence (DNA): TGTGCCAGCAGACAACAGGGTACTGGCTATGGCTACACCTTC.

The chain is built from TRBV5-8 and TRBJ2-3; D call uncertain. The germline V and J ends were trimmed by 10 bases and 2 bases, with 20 bases remaining between them. The CDR3 is 15 residues long. Per the germline V gene, CDR1 is SGHTS and CDR2 is YDEGEE. In DNA, the CDR3 is TGTGCCGGCGCATGGCGGCGCACAACCACAGATACGCAGTATTTT. It is translated as CAGAWRRTTTDTQYF.

This clonotype has just a few counts. The chain links TRBV15 to TRBJ2-2, with D hard to call. The V end was cut by 0 bases, the J end by 4 bases, with 9 bases between. Germline V lookup: CDR1 LNHNV, CDR2 YYDKDF (reference sequence). This CDR3 spans 15 amino acids. CDR3 protein: CATSRDRAVTGELFF. CDR3 in DNA: TGTGCCACCAGCAGAGATCGGGCGGTCACCGGGGAGCTGTTTTTT.

This clonotype was counted a few times. The gene calls are TRBV12-3 or TRBV12-4 and TRBJ1-6; possibly TRBD1 for D (6 bases). CDR3 size: 15 residues. V lost 1 base to trimming and J lost 9 bases, with 13 bases between them. The CDR3 sequence: CASSLVVGGASPLHF. DNA for the CDR3: TGTGCCAGCAGTTTAGTTGTTGGGGGCGCTTCACCCCTCCACTTT.